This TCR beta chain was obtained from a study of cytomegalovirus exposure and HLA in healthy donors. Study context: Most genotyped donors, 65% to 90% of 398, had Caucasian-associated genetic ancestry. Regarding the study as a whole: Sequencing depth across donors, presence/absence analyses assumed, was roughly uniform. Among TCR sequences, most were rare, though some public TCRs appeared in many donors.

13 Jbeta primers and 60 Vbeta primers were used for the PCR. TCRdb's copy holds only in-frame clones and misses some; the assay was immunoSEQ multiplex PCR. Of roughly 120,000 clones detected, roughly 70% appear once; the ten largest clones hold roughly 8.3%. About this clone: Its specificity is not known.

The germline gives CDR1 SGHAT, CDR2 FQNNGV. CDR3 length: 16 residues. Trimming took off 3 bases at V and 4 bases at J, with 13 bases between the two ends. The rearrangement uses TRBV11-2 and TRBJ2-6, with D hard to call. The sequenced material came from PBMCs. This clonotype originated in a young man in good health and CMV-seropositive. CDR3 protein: CASSFGPGFGANVLTF. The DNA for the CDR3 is TGTGCCAGCAGCTTTGGGCCCGGTTTCGGGGCCAACGTCCTGACTTTC.